This T cell receptor (beta chain) was recovered during a study of OX40 agonist ivuxolimab in advanced cancers. Study-level information: As their treatment, patients were administered ivuxolimab, an agonistic anti-OX40 (CD134) antibody.

Broader study findings: Researchers report that CD8+ T cells had, on average, more expanded clones than CD4+.

Cycle 7 day 1, cycle 4 day 1, and baseline were the timepoints at which blood was sampled. V was clipped by 2 bases and J by 8 bases; unmatched bases: 5. CDR1 is MNHEY and CDR2 is SVGAGI in the germline V gene. The CDR3 runs to 13 residues. Comments on this clone: Antigen: not known.

Using immunoSEQ multiplex PCR, the repertoire was profiled, and TCRdb retains in-frame clones only, with some absent. The sample lists under 85,000 clones; over 85% were seen once. Sequenced here: CD4+ or CD8+ T cells sorted from blood, sampled in a trial of the OX40 agonist ivuxolimab. The chain has TRBV6-5 and TRBJ1-2, with 7 bases matching TRBD1. The clonotype originates from an adult with an advanced solid tumor such as melanoma, head and neck, liver or kidney cancer. The CDR3 DNA reads as TGTGCCAGCAGTTACGGGCAGGGGGAAGGCTACACCTTC. Residues: CASSYGQGEGYTF.